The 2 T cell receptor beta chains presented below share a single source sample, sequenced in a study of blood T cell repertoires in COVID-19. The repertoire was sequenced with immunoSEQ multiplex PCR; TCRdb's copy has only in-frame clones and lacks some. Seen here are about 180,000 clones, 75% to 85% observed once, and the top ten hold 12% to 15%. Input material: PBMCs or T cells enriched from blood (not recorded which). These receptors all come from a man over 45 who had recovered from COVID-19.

The CDR3 here is CASSLDGAETQYF. DNA for the CDR3: TGTGCCAGCAGCTTAGATGGAGCGGAGACCCAGTACTTC. The rearrangement links TRBV7-9 to TRBJ2-5; D uncertain. CDR3 size: 13 residues. V was cut by 1 base and J by 5 bases, with 8 bases left in between. Germline-derived CDR1 and CDR2 are SEHNR and FQNEAQ (reference sequence).

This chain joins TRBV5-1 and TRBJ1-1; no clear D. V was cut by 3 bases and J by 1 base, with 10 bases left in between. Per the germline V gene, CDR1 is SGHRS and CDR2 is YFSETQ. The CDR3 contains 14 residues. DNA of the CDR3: TGCGCCAGCAGCTGGGGAGGGCAGAACACTGAAGCTTTCTTT. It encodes CASSWGGQNTEAFF.